This T cell receptor (beta chain) originates from a study of immune heterogeneity within non-small cell lung tumors. V shed 0 bases and J 2 bases; nucleotides not matched to a gene: 5. Germline V gene sequence: CDR1 SEHNR, CDR2 FQNEAQ (reference sequence). This CDR3 has 16 residues. TCR beta CDR3 regions came from multiplex PCR with 32 forward V and 13 reverse J primers. TCRdb redid the calling of the multiplex PCR reads with MiXCR, one entry per CDR3 protein. The sample consists of 3,100 or so distinct CDR3 sequences, 30% to 45% of them appearing once. Template input was genomic DNA from bulk tumor (approximately 640 ng per sample). From each primary tumor, several far-apart biopsies were obtained during surgery. It was patients with untreated, newly diagnosed non-small cell lung cancer who underwent curative surgery.

This TCR came from a man between 65 and 85 years old with non-small cell lung cancer. This sequence joins TRBV7-9 and TRBJ2-3, with TRBD2 matching 7 bases. Sequencing was done on a sample of lung tumor tissue. CDR3 sequence: CASSLAWLAATDTQYF. The DNA for the CDR3 is TGTGCCAGCAGCTTAGCCTGGCTAGCGGCCACAGATACGCAGTATTTT.